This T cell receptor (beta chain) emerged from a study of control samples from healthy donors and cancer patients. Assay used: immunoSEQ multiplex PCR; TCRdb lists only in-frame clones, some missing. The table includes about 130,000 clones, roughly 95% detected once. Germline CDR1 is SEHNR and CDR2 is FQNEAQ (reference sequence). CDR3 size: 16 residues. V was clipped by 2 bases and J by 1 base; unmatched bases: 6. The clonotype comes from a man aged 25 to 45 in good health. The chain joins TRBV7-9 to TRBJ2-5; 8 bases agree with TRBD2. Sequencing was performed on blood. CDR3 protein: CASSLRTSGTQETQYF. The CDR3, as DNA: TGTGCCAGCAGCTTAAGAACTAGCGGAACCCAAGAGACCCAGTACTTC. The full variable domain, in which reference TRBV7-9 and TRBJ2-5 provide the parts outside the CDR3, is DTGVSQNPRHKITKRGQNVTFRCDPISEHNRLYWYRQTLGQGPEFLTYFQNEAQLEKSRLLSDRFSAERPKGSFSTLEIQRTEQGDSAMYLCASSLRTSGTQETQYFGPGTRLLVL.